These T cell receptor beta chains were read from a single sample in a study of cytotoxic CD8 clonotypes in ibrutinib-treated CLL. TCRdb's table, derived via immunoSEQ multiplex PCR, lists solely in-frame clones and lacks some. This sample has roughly 190,000 clones, with roughly 72% found just once. The sample consisted of PBMCs, taken after 24 months of ibrutinib treatment. Source of these receptors: a human donor with chronic lymphocytic leukemia. CDR3s include the opening cysteine and the closing phenylalanine or tryptophan. A D gene is named only where the DNA matches it firmly. Rows may omit the clone size; those that give it use once, few, many or a size class.

CDR3nt: TGTGCCATCAGTGTTAGCAGGCCGTACGAGCAGTACTTC
CDR3aa: CAISVSRPYEQYF
abundance: -
j_gene: TRBJ2-7
v_gene: TRBV10-3
d_gene: -

CDR3nt: TGCAGCGTTGAAGTTTTGGACTCCTACGAGCAGTACTTC
CDR3aa: CSVEVLDSYEQYF
abundance: -
j_gene: TRBJ2-7
v_gene: TRBV29-1
d_gene: -

CDR3nt: TGTGCCAGCAGTGAGAGGGCGTCCTATGGCTACACCTTC
CDR3aa: CASSERASYGYTF
abundance: -
j_gene: TRBJ1-2
v_gene: TRBV2
d_gene: -

CDR3nt: TGCGCCAGCAGCCAAGATCCCCGGGACACTGAAGCTTTCTTT
CDR3aa: CASSQDPRDTEAFF
abundance: -
j_gene: TRBJ1-1
v_gene: TRBV4-3
d_gene: -

CDR3nt: TGCGCCAGCAGCCAAGAGGCGCCCGGGACAAATAGCGGCTATGGCTACACCTTC
CDR3aa: CASSQEAPGTNSGYGYTF
abundance: -
j_gene: TRBJ1-2
v_gene: TRBV4-1
d_gene: -

CDR3nt: TGTGCCAGTTCGACAGGGCCAAACTATGGCTACACCTTC
CDR3aa: CASSTGPNYGYTF
abundance: -
j_gene: TRBJ1-2
v_gene: TRBV18
d_gene: TRBD1

CDR3nt: TGTGCCAGCAGTGCAACGGACAGGGACTACGAGCAGTACTTC
CDR3aa: CASSATDRDYEQYF
abundance: -
j_gene: TRBJ2-7
v_gene: TRBV6-5
d_gene: TRBD1

CDR3nt: TGTGCCAGCAGCTTGGTGGGCCGAGACTACGAGCAGTACTTC
CDR3aa: CASSLVGRDYEQYF
abundance: -
j_gene: TRBJ2-7
v_gene: TRBV5-5
d_gene: -

CDR3nt: TGTGCCAGCAGCCAAGGACCCAGCTCCTACAATGAGCAGTTCTTC
CDR3aa: CASSQGPSSYNEQFF
abundance: -
j_gene: TRBJ2-1
v_gene: TRBV6-5
d_gene: -

CDR3nt: TGTGCCAGCAGTGACGACTGGAACAATGAGCAGTTCTTC
CDR3aa: CASSDDWNNEQFF
abundance: -
j_gene: TRBJ2-1
v_gene: TRBV6-4
d_gene: -

CDR3nt: TGCGCCAGCAGCCAAGTCCCTGGTTATGGGGTCGATGGCTACACCTTC
CDR3aa: CASSQVPGYGVDGYTF
abundance: -
j_gene: TRBJ1-2
v_gene: TRBV4-3
d_gene: -

CDR3nt: TGTGCCAGCAGTTTCCTAGCGGGAGCTGGGGAGCAGTTCTTC
CDR3aa: CASSFLAGAGEQFF
abundance: -
j_gene: TRBJ2-1
v_gene: TRBV27
d_gene: TRBD2

CDR3nt: TGTGCCAGCAGTGAATTGGGGCAGGACAGGGACGAAAAACTGTTTTTT
CDR3aa: CASSELGQDRDEKLFF
abundance: -
j_gene: TRBJ1-4
v_gene: TRBV25-1
d_gene: TRBD1

CDR3nt: TGTGCCAGCAAGTTTCAGGGACACACCGGGGAGCTGTTTTTT
CDR3aa: CASKFQGHTGELFF
abundance: few
j_gene: TRBJ2-2
v_gene: TRBV27
d_gene: -

CDR3nt: TGTGCCAGCTCACAAATCCAAGAGACCCAGTACTTC
CDR3aa: CASSQIQETQYF
abundance: -
j_gene: TRBJ2-5
v_gene: TRBV18
d_gene: -

CDR3nt: TGTGCCTGGAGGACAGGCCCTAATCAGCCCCAGCATTTT
CDR3aa: CAWRTGPNQPQHF
abundance: -
j_gene: TRBJ1-5
v_gene: TRBV30
d_gene: -

CDR3nt: TGTGCCTGGACCCCCCCCGGCGGGAGCCCCTCCTACGAGCAGTACTTC
CDR3aa: CAWTPPGGSPSYEQYF
abundance: -
j_gene: TRBJ2-7
v_gene: TRBV30
d_gene: TRBD2

CDR3nt: TGTGCTAGTGGTTTGTTGGGGGGAGGAAAAGATACGCAGTATTTT
CDR3aa: CASGLLGGGKDTQYF
abundance: once
j_gene: TRBJ2-3
v_gene: TRBV12-5
d_gene: -

CDR3nt: TGTGCCAGTGCCGGAGGACTAGCGGGAGGTTCCAGCTCCTACGAGCAGTACTTC
CDR3aa: CASAGGLAGGSSSYEQYF
abundance: -
j_gene: TRBJ2-7
v_gene: TRBV19
d_gene: TRBD2

CDR3nt: TGCGCCAGCAGCTTGGGCCACGGGGATACGCAGTATTTT
CDR3aa: CASSLGHGDTQYF
abundance: -
j_gene: TRBJ2-3
v_gene: TRBV5-1
d_gene: -

CDR3nt: TGTGCCATCCGCCCCCAGGGGGCGAACACCGGGGAGCTGTTTTTT
CDR3aa: CAIRPQGANTGELFF
abundance: -
j_gene: TRBJ2-2
v_gene: TRBV10-3
d_gene: TRBD1

CDR3nt: TGCGCCAGCAGCTTGTACGACAGGTCGACTTACGAGCAGTACTTC
CDR3aa: CASSLYDRSTYEQYF
abundance: -
j_gene: TRBJ2-7
v_gene: TRBV5-1
d_gene: -

CDR3nt: TGTGCCAGCAGCTCCGGGTCCTTTTATGAAAAACTGTTTTTT
CDR3aa: CASSSGSFYEKLFF
abundance: -
j_gene: TRBJ1-4
v_gene: TRBV7-9
d_gene: -

CDR3nt: TGTGCCAGCAGCACCGGGACAGGGGGGGAAGATACGCAGTATTTT
CDR3aa: CASSTGTGGEDTQYF
abundance: -
j_gene: TRBJ2-3
v_gene: TRBV7-9
d_gene: TRBD1

CDR3nt: TGTGCCAGCAGTGGAGACAGGTGGGGTAGGCCCCAGCATTTT
CDR3aa: CASSGDRWGRPQHF
abundance: -
j_gene: TRBJ1-5
v_gene: TRBV2
d_gene: -

CDR3nt: TGTGCCAGCAGCTTTGTATGGACAGCCGAGGGAGAGACCCAGTACTTC
CDR3aa: CASSFVWTAEGETQYF
abundance: -
j_gene: TRBJ2-5
v_gene: TRBV11-2
d_gene: -

CDR3nt: TGTGCCAGCAGTCGGACTTACGAGCAGTACTTC
CDR3aa: CASSRTYEQYF
abundance: -
j_gene: TRBJ2-7
v_gene: TRBV6-1
d_gene: -

CDR3nt: TGTGCCAGCAGGTCGGAGTGGGAGACCCAGTACTTC
CDR3aa: CASRSEWETQYF
abundance: -
j_gene: TRBJ2-5
v_gene: TRBV6-5
d_gene: -

CDR3nt: TGTGCCATCAGTGAGGGGGTTCGAGGCACTGAAGCTTTCTTT
CDR3aa: CAISEGVRGTEAFF
abundance: -
j_gene: TRBJ1-1
v_gene: TRBV10-3
d_gene: -

CDR3nt: TGTGCCAGCAGCGTAGCCCCTCACGAGCGGGTGTACGAGCAGTACTTC
CDR3aa: CASSVAPHERVYEQYF
abundance: -
j_gene: TRBJ2-7
v_gene: TRBV9
d_gene: -

CDR3nt: TGTGCCAGCAGCTCAGTGAAGTTTGGGTACAATGAGCAGTTCTTC
CDR3aa: CASSSVKFGYNEQFF
abundance: -
j_gene: TRBJ2-1
v_gene: TRBV5-6
d_gene: -

CDR3nt: TGCGCCAGCAGCTTGATCGACTATAGCTCCTACAATGAGCAGTTCTTC
CDR3aa: CASSLIDYSSYNEQFF
abundance: -
j_gene: TRBJ2-1
v_gene: TRBV5-1
d_gene: -

CDR3nt: TGTGCCAGCTCACTACGAGCGGGAGGCACAGATACGCAGTATTTT
CDR3aa: CASSLRAGGTDTQYF
abundance: few
j_gene: TRBJ2-3
v_gene: TRBV18
d_gene: TRBD2

CDR3nt: TGTGCCAGCTCACCATCGGCCTCACAGGGCAGCCCTATGGGGCAGTACTTC
CDR3aa: CASSPSASQGSPMGQYF
abundance: few
j_gene: TRBJ2-7
v_gene: TRBV18
d_gene: -

CDR3nt: TGCGCCAGCAGGGGCATTGGAGGGAAGGACATTCAGTACTTC
CDR3aa: CASRGIGGKDIQYF
abundance: -
j_gene: TRBJ2-4
v_gene: TRBV5-1
d_gene: -

CDR3nt: TGCGCCAGCAGCTTGGTCTACAGGGAGAACACTGAAGCTTTCTTT
CDR3aa: CASSLVYRENTEAFF
abundance: -
j_gene: TRBJ1-1
v_gene: TRBV5-1
d_gene: -

CDR3nt: TGTGCCAGCAGCCAAGGACAATGGGCAGATACGCAGTATTTT
CDR3aa: CASSQGQWADTQYF
abundance: -
j_gene: TRBJ2-3
v_gene: TRBV4-2
d_gene: -

CDR3nt: TGTGCCAGCAGTTACGGTCCCGTGTCGCTCTTC
CDR3aa: CASSYGPVSLF
abundance: -
j_gene: TRBJ2-1
v_gene: TRBV6-6
d_gene: -

CDR3nt: TGCGCCAGCAGCCCAGGGCTCAATCAGCCCCAGCATTTT
CDR3aa: CASSPGLNQPQHF
abundance: -
j_gene: TRBJ1-5
v_gene: TRBV5-1
d_gene: -

CDR3nt: TGTGCCAGCAGTGAAGTACCAGGACTTTCAACCAACGTCCTGACTTTC
CDR3aa: CASSEVPGLSTNVLTF
abundance: -
j_gene: TRBJ2-6
v_gene: TRBV6-1
d_gene: -

CDR3nt: TGTGCCAGCAGCCTTTACACCAGAAACTATGGCTACACCTTC
CDR3aa: CASSLYTRNYGYTF
abundance: -
j_gene: TRBJ1-2
v_gene: TRBV11-2
d_gene: -

CDR3nt: TGCAGCGTTGTAGACAGCCTAAATCAGCCCCAGCATTTT
CDR3aa: CSVVDSLNQPQHF
abundance: -
j_gene: TRBJ1-5
v_gene: TRBV29-1
d_gene: -

CDR3nt: TGTGCCAGCAGTGAAGGCCCCATTCTCTGGGGAGGCCTCGGGTGGGAGCTGTTTTTT
CDR3aa: CASSEGPILWGGLGWELFF
abundance: few
j_gene: TRBJ2-2
v_gene: TRBV2
d_gene: -

CDR3nt: TGTGCCAGCAGTCCCACCGGGATCCCGGCCCACGAGCAGTACTTC
CDR3aa: CASSPTGIPAHEQYF
abundance: -
j_gene: TRBJ2-7
v_gene: TRBV6-6
d_gene: -

CDR3nt: TGTGCCAGCAGCTTAGGGGGACTAGCGTCCCATGAGCAGTTCTTC
CDR3aa: CASSLGGLASHEQFF
abundance: -
j_gene: TRBJ2-1
v_gene: TRBV11-2
d_gene: TRBD2

CDR3nt: TGTGCCAGCTCAGGCATCGGGGAGCTGTTTTTT
CDR3aa: CASSGIGELFF
abundance: -
j_gene: TRBJ2-2
v_gene: TRBV25-1
d_gene: -

CDR3nt: TGTGCCAGCACTCTTTCTAGCGGCACAGATACGCAGTATTTT
CDR3aa: CASTLSSGTDTQYF
abundance: -
j_gene: TRBJ2-3
v_gene: TRBV9
d_gene: -

CDR3nt: TGTGCCAGCAGCTTAAAGTTGTGGGGACAGGGATCCTACGAGCAGTACTTC
CDR3aa: CASSLKLWGQGSYEQYF
abundance: -
j_gene: TRBJ2-7
v_gene: TRBV11-2
d_gene: TRBD1

CDR3nt: TGTGCCAGTAGTATTTCTCGGACAGGGGAAGAGACCCAGTACTTC
CDR3aa: CASSISRTGEETQYF
abundance: few
j_gene: TRBJ2-5
v_gene: TRBV19
d_gene: TRBD1

CDR3nt: TGTGCCAGCAGCTTAAACGGGGCGGGAGCCCTACAGGAGCAGTTCTTC
CDR3aa: CASSLNGAGALQEQFF
abundance: -
j_gene: TRBJ2-1
v_gene: TRBV11-2
d_gene: TRBD2

CDR3nt: TGTGCCAGCAGCTTGGGTGGGAACGGGGAGCTGTTTTTT
CDR3aa: CASSLGGNGELFF
abundance: -
j_gene: TRBJ2-2
v_gene: TRBV7-9
d_gene: -

CDR3nt: TGTGCCAGCAGCTTCGGAGGGACAGATACGCAGTATTTT
CDR3aa: CASSFGGTDTQYF
abundance: few
j_gene: TRBJ2-3
v_gene: TRBV13
d_gene: -

CDR3nt: TGCGCCAGCAGCCAAGGAGGGGAACTGTTTTTT
CDR3aa: CASSQGGELFF
abundance: -
j_gene: TRBJ1-4
v_gene: TRBV4-1
d_gene: -

CDR3nt: TGCAGCGTCGGGACAGGGTCCGATCAGCCCCAGCATTTT
CDR3aa: CSVGTGSDQPQHF
abundance: -
j_gene: TRBJ1-5
v_gene: TRBV29-1
d_gene: TRBD1

CDR3nt: TGTGCCGTCGGGACTAGCGGGACGATTCCCTTCACAGATACGCAGTATTTT
CDR3aa: CAVGTSGTIPFTDTQYF
abundance: -
j_gene: TRBJ2-3
v_gene: TRBV10-3
d_gene: TRBD2